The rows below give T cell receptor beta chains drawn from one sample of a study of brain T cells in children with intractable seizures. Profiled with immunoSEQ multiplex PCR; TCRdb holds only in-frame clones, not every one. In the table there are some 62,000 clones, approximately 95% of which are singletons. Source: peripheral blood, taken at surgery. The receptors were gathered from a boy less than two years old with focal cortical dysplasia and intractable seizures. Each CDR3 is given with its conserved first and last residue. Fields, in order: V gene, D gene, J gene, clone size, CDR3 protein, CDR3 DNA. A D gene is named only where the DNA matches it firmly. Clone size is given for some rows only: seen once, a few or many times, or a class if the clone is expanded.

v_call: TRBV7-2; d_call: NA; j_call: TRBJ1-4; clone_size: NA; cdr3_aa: CASSFQGGPEKLFF; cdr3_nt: TGTGCCAGCAGCTTCCAGGGAGGGCCTGAAAAACTGTTTTTT
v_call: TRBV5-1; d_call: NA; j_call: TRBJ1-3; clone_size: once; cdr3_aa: CASSLSRTAGNTIYF; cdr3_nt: TGCGCCAGCAGCTTGTCTAGGACAGCTGGAAACACCATATATTTT
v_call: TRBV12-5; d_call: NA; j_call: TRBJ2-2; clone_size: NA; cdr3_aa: CASGLLNTGELFF; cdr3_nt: TGTGCTAGTGGTCTCCTGAACACCGGGGAGCTGTTTTTT
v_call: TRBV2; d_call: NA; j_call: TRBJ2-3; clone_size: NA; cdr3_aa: CASRRGSTDTQYF; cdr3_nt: TGTGCCAGCAGACGGGGGAGCACAGATACGCAGTATTTT
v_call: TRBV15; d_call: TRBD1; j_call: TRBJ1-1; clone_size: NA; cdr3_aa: CATSRDRVNTEAFF; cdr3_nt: TGTGCCACCAGCAGGGACAGGGTGAACACTGAAGCTTTCTTT
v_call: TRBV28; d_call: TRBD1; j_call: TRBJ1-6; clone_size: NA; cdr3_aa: CASSLYGDRVPHNSPLHF; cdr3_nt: TGTGCCAGCAGTTTATACGGGGACAGGGTGCCCCACAATTCACCCCTCCACTTT
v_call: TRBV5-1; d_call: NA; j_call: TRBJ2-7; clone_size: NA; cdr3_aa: CASSPTGAMGIYEQYF; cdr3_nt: TGCGCCAGCAGCCCTACCGGGGCAATGGGAATATACGAGCAGTACTTC
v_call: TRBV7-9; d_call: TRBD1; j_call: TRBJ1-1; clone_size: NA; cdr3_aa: CASSLPGGTENTEAFF; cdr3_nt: TGTGCCAGCAGCCTGCCCGGAGGGACAGAGAACACTGAAGCTTTCTTT
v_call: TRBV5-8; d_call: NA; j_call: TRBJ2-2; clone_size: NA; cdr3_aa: CASSFLGELFF; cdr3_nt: TGTGCCAGCAGCTTTCTCGGGGAGCTGTTTTTT
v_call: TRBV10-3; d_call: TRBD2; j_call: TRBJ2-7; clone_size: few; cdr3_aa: CAISEPSGRESYEQYF; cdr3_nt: TGTGCCATCAGTGAGCCTAGCGGGAGAGAAAGCTACGAGCAGTACTTC
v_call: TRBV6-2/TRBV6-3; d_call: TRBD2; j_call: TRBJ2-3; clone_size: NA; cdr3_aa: CASSYRLAGATDTQYF; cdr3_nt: TGTGCCAGCAGTTACCGACTAGCGGGAGCTACAGATACGCAGTATTTT
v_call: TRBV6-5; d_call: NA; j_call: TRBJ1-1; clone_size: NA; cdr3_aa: CASSRGVNTEAFF; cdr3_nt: TGTGCCAGCAGTCGGGGGGTGAACACTGAAGCTTTCTTT
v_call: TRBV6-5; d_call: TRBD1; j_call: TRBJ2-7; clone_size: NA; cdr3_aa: CASGPSGTVAFGQYF; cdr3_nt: TGTGCCAGCGGACCCTCCGGGACAGTGGCCTTTGGGCAGTACTTC
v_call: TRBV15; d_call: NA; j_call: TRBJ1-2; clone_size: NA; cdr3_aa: CATSIDRIYGYTF; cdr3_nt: TGTGCCACCAGCATTGACAGAATCTATGGCTACACCTTC
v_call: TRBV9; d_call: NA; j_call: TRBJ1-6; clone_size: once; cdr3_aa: CASSVVAESNSPLHF; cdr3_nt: TGTGCCAGCAGCGTAGTGGCAGAATCTAATTCACCCCTCCACTTT
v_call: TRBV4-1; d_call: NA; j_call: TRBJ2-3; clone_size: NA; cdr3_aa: CASRQAPPSTDTQYF; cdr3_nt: TGCGCCAGCCGCCAGGCACCCCCTAGCACAGATACGCAGTATTTT
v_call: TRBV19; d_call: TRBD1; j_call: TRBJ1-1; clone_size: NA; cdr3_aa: CASRPLRTGLEAFF; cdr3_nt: TGTGCCAGTAGACCCCTCCGGACAGGGCTGGAAGCTTTCTTT
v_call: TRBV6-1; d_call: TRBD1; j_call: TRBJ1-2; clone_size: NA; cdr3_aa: CASSGPTDRGSPINYGYTF; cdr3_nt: TGTGCCAGCAGTGGCCCTACGGACAGGGGGTCCCCTATTAACTATGGCTACACCTTC
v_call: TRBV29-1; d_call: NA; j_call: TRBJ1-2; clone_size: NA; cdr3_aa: CSVEENYGYTF; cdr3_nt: TGCAGCGTTGAAGAAAACTATGGCTACACCTTC
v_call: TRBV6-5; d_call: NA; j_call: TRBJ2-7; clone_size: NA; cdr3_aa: CASSPGDSTYEQYF; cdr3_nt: TGTGCCAGCAGTCCCGGGGACTCAACCTACGAGCAGTACTTC
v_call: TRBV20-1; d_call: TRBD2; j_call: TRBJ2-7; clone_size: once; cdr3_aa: CSASGGGRIAGGVQYEQYF; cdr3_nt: TGCAGTGCTAGTGGTGGGGGGCGCATAGCGGGAGGAGTACAGTACGAGCAGTACTTC
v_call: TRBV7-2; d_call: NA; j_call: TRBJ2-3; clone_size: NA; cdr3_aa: CASSSWPRDTSTDTQYF; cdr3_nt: TGTGCCAGCAGCTCATGGCCCAGGGATACTAGCACAGATACGCAGTATTTT
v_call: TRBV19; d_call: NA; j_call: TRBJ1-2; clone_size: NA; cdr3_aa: CASSLRWGRGVYGYTF; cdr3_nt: TGTGCCAGTAGTCTCCGTTGGGGACGGGGGGTCTATGGCTACACCTTC
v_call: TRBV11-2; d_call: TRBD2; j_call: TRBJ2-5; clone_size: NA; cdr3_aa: CASSPRLAGQETQYF; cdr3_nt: TGTGCCAGCAGCCCCAGACTAGCGGGGCAAGAGACCCAGTACTTC
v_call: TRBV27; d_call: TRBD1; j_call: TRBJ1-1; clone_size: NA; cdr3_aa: CASSSGQAAWAFF; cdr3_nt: TGTGCCAGCAGTTCCGGACAGGCTGCTTGGGCTTTCTTT
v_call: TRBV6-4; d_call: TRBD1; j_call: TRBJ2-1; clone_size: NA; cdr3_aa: CASRPLGRGQGRDEQFF; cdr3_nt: TGTGCCAGCAGACCACTGGGACGGGGACAGGGGCGGGATGAGCAGTTCTTC
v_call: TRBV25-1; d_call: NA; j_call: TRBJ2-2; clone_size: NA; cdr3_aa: CASSEWGLRTGELFF; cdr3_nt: TGTGCCAGCAGTGAATGGGGGTTAAGGACCGGGGAGCTGTTTTTT
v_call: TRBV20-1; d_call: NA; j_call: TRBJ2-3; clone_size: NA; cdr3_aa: CSCSRTDTQYF; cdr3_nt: TGCAGTTGTTCCCGCACAGATACGCAGTATTTT
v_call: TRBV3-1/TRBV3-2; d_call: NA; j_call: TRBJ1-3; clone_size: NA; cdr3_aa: CASSQDSLSGNTIYF; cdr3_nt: TGTGCCAGCAGCCAAGACAGCCTCTCTGGAAACACCATATATTTT
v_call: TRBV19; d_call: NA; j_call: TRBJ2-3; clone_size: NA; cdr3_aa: CASSIRTAPDTQYF; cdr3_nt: TGTGCCAGTAGTATCCGGACAGCTCCAGATACGCAGTATTTT
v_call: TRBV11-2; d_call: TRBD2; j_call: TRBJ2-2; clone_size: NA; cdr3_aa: CASSLVLAGGRTGELFF; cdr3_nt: TGTGCCAGCAGCTTAGTCCTGGCGGGGGGACGGACCGGGGAGCTGTTTTTT
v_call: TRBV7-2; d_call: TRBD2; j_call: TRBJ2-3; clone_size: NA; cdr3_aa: CASSLRTSVSTDTQYF; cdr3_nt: TGTGCCAGCAGCTTAAGGACTAGCGTGAGCACAGATACGCAGTATTTT
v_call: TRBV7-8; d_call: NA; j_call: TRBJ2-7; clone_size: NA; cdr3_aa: CASSLEPGASYEQYF; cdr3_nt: TGTGCCAGCAGCTTAGAACCGGGGGCCTCCTACGAGCAGTACTTC
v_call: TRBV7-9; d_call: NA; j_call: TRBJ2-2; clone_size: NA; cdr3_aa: CASSQWTANTGELFF; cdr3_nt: TGTGCCAGCAGCCAGTGGACGGCGAACACCGGGGAGCTGTTTTTT
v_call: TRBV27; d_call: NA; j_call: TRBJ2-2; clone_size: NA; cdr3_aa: CASNPGHPSVGELFF; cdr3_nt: TGTGCCAGCAATCCGGGACACCCATCCGTTGGGGAGCTGTTTTTT
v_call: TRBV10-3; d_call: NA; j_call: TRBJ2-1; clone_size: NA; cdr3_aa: CAISGRAWPSSYNEQFF; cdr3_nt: TGTGCCATCAGTGGGCGGGCCTGGCCCTCCTCCTACAATGAGCAGTTCTTC
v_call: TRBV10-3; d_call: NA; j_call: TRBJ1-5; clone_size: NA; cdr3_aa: CAIKGSASNQPQHF; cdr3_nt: TGTGCCATCAAAGGGTCAGCCAGCAATCAGCCCCAGCATTTT
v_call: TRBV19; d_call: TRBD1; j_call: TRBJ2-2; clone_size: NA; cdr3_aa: CASSSHDRGYVGELFF; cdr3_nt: TGTGCCAGTAGTTCCCACGACAGGGGATACGTCGGGGAGCTGTTTTTT
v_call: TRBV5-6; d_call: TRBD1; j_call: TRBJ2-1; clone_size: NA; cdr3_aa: CASSWGTGIYNEQFF; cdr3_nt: TGTGCCAGCAGCTGGGGGACAGGGATATACAATGAGCAGTTCTTC
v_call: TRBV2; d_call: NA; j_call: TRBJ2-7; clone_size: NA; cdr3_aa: CASKVRAGFDEQYF; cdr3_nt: TGTGCCAGCAAGGTTCGGGCTGGATTCGACGAGCAGTACTTC
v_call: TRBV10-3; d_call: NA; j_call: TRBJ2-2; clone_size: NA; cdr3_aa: CAIRSGTQVSLTGELFF; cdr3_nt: TGTGCCATCAGATCCGGGACTCAGGTCTCCCTCACCGGGGAGCTGTTTTTT
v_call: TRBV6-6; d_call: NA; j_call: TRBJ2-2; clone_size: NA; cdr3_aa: CASSYRAEGPSRELFF; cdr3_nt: TGTGCCAGCAGTTACAGGGCGGAGGGGCCCTCCCGGGAGCTGTTTTTT
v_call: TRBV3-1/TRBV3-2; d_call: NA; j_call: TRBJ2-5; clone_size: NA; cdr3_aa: CASSQVFRVEETQYF; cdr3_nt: TGTGCCAGCAGCCAAGTATTCAGGGTAGAAGAGACCCAGTACTTC
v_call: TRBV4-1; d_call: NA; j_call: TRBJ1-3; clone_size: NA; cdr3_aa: CASSLQGTGNTIYF; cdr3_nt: TGCGCCAGCAGTCTCCAGGGGACTGGAAACACCATATATTTT
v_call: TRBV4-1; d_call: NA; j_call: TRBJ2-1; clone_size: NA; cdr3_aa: CASSQWRGEQFF; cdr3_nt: TGCGCCAGCAGCCAATGGAGGGGGGAGCAGTTCTTC
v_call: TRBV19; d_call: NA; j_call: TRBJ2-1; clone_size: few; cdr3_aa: CASSIEVSSYNEQFF; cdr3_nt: TGTGCCAGTAGTATAGAGGTAAGCTCCTACAATGAGCAGTTCTTC
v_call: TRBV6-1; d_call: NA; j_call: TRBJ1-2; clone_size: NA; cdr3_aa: CASSDNNYGYTF; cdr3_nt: TGTGCCAGCAGTGACAATAACTATGGCTACACCTTC
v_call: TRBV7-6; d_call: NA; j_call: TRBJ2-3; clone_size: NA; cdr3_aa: CASSPRGEFGTDTQYF; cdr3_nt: TGTGCCAGCAGCCCCCGAGGGGAATTCGGAACAGATACGCAGTATTTT
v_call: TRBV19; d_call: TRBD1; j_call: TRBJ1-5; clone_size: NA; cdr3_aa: CASQKRGTDDQPQHF; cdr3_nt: TGTGCCAGCCAAAAAAGGGGGACAGATGATCAGCCCCAGCATTTT
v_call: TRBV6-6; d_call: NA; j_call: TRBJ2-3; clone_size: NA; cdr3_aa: CASSSLVSDTQYF; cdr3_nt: TGTGCCAGCAGTTCATTAGTGTCAGATACGCAGTATTTT